This entry concerns a single T cell receptor beta chain. Then a second PCR, running roughly 7 to 11 cycles, was carried out with a sample-barcoded 5' primer and a J-beta primer mix. TCRdb fed the 5' RACE reads into MiXCR, producing one record per CDR3 protein. The table has 700,000 or so distinct CDR3 sequences, roughly 43% seen once. These data belong to a study of blood T cells in healthy people across ages. The V gene's germline CDR1 is DFQATT and CDR2 SNEGSKA (reference sequence). V was clipped by 2 bases and J by 0 bases; unmatched bases: 7. The CDR3 has 16 residues. Sequencing was done on a sample of blood. This clonotype was sampled from a man older than 75 in good health. The chain joins TRBV20-1 to TRBJ2-5, with TRBD2 matching 9 bases. In nucleotides, the CDR3 is TGCAGTGCTAGATCCGGGCTAGCGGGGTACCAAGAGACCCAGTACTTC. As protein: CSARSGLAGYQETQYF.